Each of the 14 T cell receptor beta chains below was sequenced from the same sample in a study of blood T cell repertoires in COVID-19. Here immunoSEQ multiplex PCR was the method, and the copy in TCRdb shows in-frame clones only, minus some. The data show about 100,000 clones, with 80% seen just once and around a third held by the top ten. The sample taken for sequencing was peripheral blood. The receptors originated from a man in his 70s with active or convalescent COVID-19.

The chain employs TRBV2 and TRBJ1-5; no firm D call. The V end lost 0 bases, the J end lost 5 bases, and 8 bases lay between the germline ends. Germline V CDR1 and CDR2: SNHLY, FYNNEI. The length of the CDR3 is 14 residues. The CDR3, as DNA: TGTGCCAGCAGTGAAGCAGTGAGGGATCAGCCCCAGCATTTT. This codes for CASSEAVRDQPQHF.

The J gene is TRBJ2-2, the V gene TRBV10-1; perhaps TRBD1 as D (5 bases). Germline V gene lookup returns CDR1 WNHNN and CDR2 SYGVQD (reference sequence). This CDR3 comprises 15 residues. Trimming removed 7 bases from V and 2 bases from J, with 14 bases in between. CDR3 protein: CASNRTRINTGELFF. DNA of the CDR3: TGCGCCAGCAACAGGACACGCATAAACACCGGGGAGCTGTTTTTT.

This clone was observed once. The V gene is TRBV7-2, the J gene TRBJ2-4; D gene ambiguous. The CDR3 is 15 amino acids. Germline V CDR1 and CDR2: SGHTA, FQGNSA. Trimming removed 1 base from V and 0 bases from J, with 7 bases in between. CDR3: CASSLVTQAKNIQYF. The CDR3 DNA reads TGTGCCAGCAGCTTAGTCACTCAAGCCAAAAACATTCAGTACTTC.

Concerning this clone itself: At one end the junction does not follow the germline gene, possibly because of a read error. The chain employs TRBV9 and TRBJ1-2; D unclear. Germline V gene data show CDR1 as SGDLS and CDR2 as YYNGEE. The length of the CDR3 is 15 residues. The CDR3 region is CASSAGLKAGYGYTF. In nucleotides, the CDR3 is TGTGCCAGCAGCGCCGGATTAAAGGCAGGTTATGGCTACACTTTC.

The gene calls are TRBV24-1 and TRBJ2-2, with 7 bases identical to TRBD2. Trimming at V came to 3 bases and at J to 3 bases, leaving 6 bases not matched to a gene. There are 16 residues in the CDR3. In germline, CDR1 is KGHDR, CDR2 SFDVKD. The CDR3, as DNA: TGTGCCACCAGTGATGGGAGGGACGGGGACACCGGGGAGCTGTTTTTT. This encodes CATSDGRDGDTGELFF.

The chain joins TRBV28 to TRBJ1-4; 9 positions agree with TRBD1. The CDR3 totals 15 residues. After removal of 2 bases from V and 8 bases from J, the junction contained 6 bases not matched to a gene. Looked up from germline, CDR1 is MDHEN and CDR2 is SYDVKM. This CDR3 is CASSLLQGAGEKLFF. CDR3 nucleotides: TGTGCCAGCAGTTTACTACAGGGGGCAGGAGAAAAACTGTTTTTT. The full variable domain, its missing parts supplied by reference TRBV28 and TRBJ1-4, is DVKVTQSSRYLVKRTGEKVFLECVQDMDHENMFWYRQDPGLGLRLIYFSYDVKMKEKGDIPEGYSVSREKKERFSLILESASTNQTSMYLCASSLLQGAGEKLFFGSGTQLSVL.

The rearrangement joins TRBV7-3 to TRBJ2-7, with D perhaps TRBD1 (6 bases). The germline V and J ends were trimmed by 2 bases and 0 bases, with 8 bases remaining between them. Germline loops: CDR1 SGHTA, CDR2 FQGTGA. The CDR3 is 14 residues long. This chain's CDR3 is CASSLGGPSYEQYF. Here the CDR3 DNA reads TGTGCCAGCAGCTTAGGGGGCCCCTCCTACGAGCAGTACTTC. Supplemented by reference TRBV7-3 and TRBJ2-7, the full variable domain reads GAGVSQTPSNKVTEKGKYVELRCDPISGHTALYWYRQSLGQGPEFLIYFQGTGAADDSGLPNDRFFAVRPEGSVSTLKIQRTERGDSAVYLCASSLGGPSYEQYFGPGTRLTVT.

The rearrangement uses TRBV29-1 and TRBJ2-7, with D perhaps matching TRBD2 (6 bases). V gave up 1 base and J gave up 1 base, with 8 bases separating them. From germline, CDR1 is SQVTM and CDR2 ANQGSEA. This CDR3 is built from 13 residues. DNA for the CDR3: TGCAGCGTTGAAGTGGCGGGGTCCTACGAGCAGTACTTC. It translates to CSVEVAGSYEQYF.

The gene calls are TRBV7-2 and TRBJ1-6; 7 bases align to TRBD1. From germline, CDR1 is SGHTA and CDR2 FQGNSA. The V and J ends lost 5 bases and 7 bases, in that order; junction bases with no gene match: 8. This CDR3 spans 15 amino acids. The CDR3 here is CASSAGQVTNSPLHF. In DNA form, the CDR3 reads TGTGCCAGCAGCGCCGGACAGGTGACAAATTCACCCCTCCACTTT.

The chain links TRBV15 to TRBJ1-2; D may be TRBD1 (6 bases). From germline, CDR1 is LNHNV and CDR2 YYDKDF (reference sequence). The CDR3 loop spans 15 amino acids. With 1 base removed from V and 7 bases from J, the gap between germline ends came to 16 bases. CDR3 sequence reads: CATSRAALMGAGYTF. CDR3 DNA sequence: TGTGCCACCAGCAGAGCGGCTCTAATGGGGGCTGGCTACACCTTC. Drawing the rest from reference TRBV15 and TRBJ1-2, the complete variable domain is DAMVIQNPRYQVTQFGKPVTLSCSQTLNHNVMYWYQQKSSQAPKLLFHYYDKDFNNEADTPDNFQSRRPNTSFCFLDIRSPGLGDTAMYLCATSRAALMGAGYTFGSGTRLTVV.

The chain uses TRBV7-9 and TRBJ1-1; unclear D gene. CDR1 SEHNR and CDR2 FQNEAQ come from the germline V gene (reference sequence). The V end lost 0 bases, the J end lost 2 bases, and 10 bases lay between the germline ends. The CDR3 is made up of 15 amino acids. The CDR3 here is CASSLARGYNTEAFF. The CDR3 region has the DNA TGTGCCAGCAGCTTAGCGCGGGGATACAACACTGAAGCTTTCTTT.

The chain recombines TRBV6-2 or TRBV6-3 with TRBJ1-2; 9 bases map to TRBD1. With V trimmed by 4 bases and J by 7 bases, 4 bases remained unmatched. The CDR3 is 13 amino acids. Germline values: CDR1 MNHEY, CDR2 SVGEGT. The CDR3 region has the DNA TGTGCCAGCAGTTTATCGACAGGGGGTGGCTACACCTTC. Encoded protein: CASSLSTGGGYTF.

The chain employs TRBV6-5 and TRBJ1-4; D gene unclear. Trimming removed 6 bases at V and 2 bases at J, with 13 bases between. Germline values: CDR1 MNHEY, CDR2 SVGAGI. This CDR3 has 15 residues. The CDR3 reads CASSLLGVTNEKLFF. Written as DNA, the CDR3 is TGTGCCAGCAGCCTCCTGGGCGTCACTAATGAAAAACTGTTTTTT.

This clone appeared once. The V gene is TRBV5-6, the J gene TRBJ2-5; a weak D match, TRBD1 (6 bases). The CDR3 covers 12 residues. Germline values: CDR1 SGHDT, CDR2 YYEEEE. V dropped 0 bases and J dropped 7 bases, with 7 bases sitting between them. This CDR3 is CASSLARGTQYF. The CDR3 region has the DNA TGTGCCAGCAGCTTGGCCAGGGGGACCCAGTACTTC. The full variable domain, in which reference TRBV5-6 and TRBJ2-5 provide the parts outside the CDR3, is DAGVTQSPTHLIKTRGQQVTLRCSPKSGHDTVSWYQQALGQGPQFIFQYYEEEERQRGNFPDRFSGHQFPNYSSELNVNALLLGDSALYLCASSLARGTQYFGPGTRLLVL.